This entry describes one T cell receptor beta chain. Its antigen is as yet unknown. The sample comes from a study of cytomegalovirus exposure and HLA in healthy donors. Overall study context: There were about 86 million unique TCRs (from HLA-typed donors) in an early data release.

60 Vbeta and 13 Jbeta primers were used in PCR. TCRdb's copy holds only in-frame clones and misses some; the assay was immunoSEQ multiplex PCR. The sample includes some 160,000 clones, roughly 80% seen only once; the top ten take approximately 2.3%. Findings of the study overall: Later genetic work tied a missense DCLRE1C variant to beta-chain V and J trimming. Roughly even sequencing depth across donors was the assumption behind the presence/absence analyses.

Germline CDR1 and CDR2: SQVTM and ANQGSEA. J lost 4 bases, V lost 4 bases, and 8 bases had no gene match. CDR3 length: 17 residues. This chain joins TRBV29-1 and TRBJ2-1, with 15 bases identical to TRBD2. This sequence was found in a man over 45 in good health and CMV-seropositive. The source material was PBMCs. CDR3: CSVVRGLAGGRYNEQFF. The DNA for the CDR3 is TGCAGCGTTGTAAGGGGACTAGCGGGGGGCCGTTACAATGAGCAGTTCTTC.